The T cell receptor beta chain under discussion was sequenced for a study of graft-versus-host responses after intestinal transplantation (dated by TCRdb to about 2021). Context from the whole study: The transplants that recipients received were multivisceral, liver-intestinal, or isolated intestinal. After intestinal transplantation, graft-versus-host and host-versus-graft alloreactive T cell clones in the graft, circulation and bone marrow were tracked using bulk TCR-beta CDR3 sequencing. The cohort enrolled some 24 intestinal transplant recipients, one of whom was a retransplant, and a few patients without pretransplant specimens were excluded. Samples from three later patients were sequenced in-house on an Illumina MiSeq with MiXCR processing rather than by the commercial service. Donor T cell macrochimerism was defined as a peak of at least 4% donor T cells among recipient peripheral blood mononuclear cells. All recipients received anti-thymocyte globulin induction followed by maintenance tacrolimus and steroids for two to four years. Alloreactive clones were identified by sequencing pre-transplant mixed lymphocyte reaction products and comparing them with unstimulated pre-transplant donor and recipient T cells.

Libraries came from the immunoSEQ multiplex PCR assay. For most patients, genomic DNA was isolated with the Qiagen DNeasy Blood and Tissue Kit and sent frozen to Adaptive Biotechnologies for TCR sequencing. For most patients, genomic DNA was subjected to high-throughput TCR-beta CDR3 sequencing by Adaptive Biotechnologies. The study's own analysis went as follows. Adaptive's ImmunoSEQ software supplied the TCR sequencing data for around 19 patients, while MiXCR and VDJtools were used to process three other patients. CD4 versus CD8 sorting errors were corrected by removing sequences found in both subsets at a frequency ratio below 5:1. CDR3 nucleotide sequences shared between donor and recipient were removed because the origin of such sequences could not be assigned. At least 2-fold expansion over unstimulated cells and a minimum CFSE-low frequency of 0.002% (template counts) or 0.001% (read counts) were required for clones to be classified as alloreactive. A clone was considered mappable if detected in the sequenced pre-transplant spleen, lymph node, or MLR CFSE-low populations of the donor or recipient. The cumulative frequency of alloreactive clones was calculated as a percentage of all sequences, weighted by copy number. TCRdb took over this immuneACCESS table, retaining in-frame rearrangements with V and J assigned. Such tables are incomplete; in checked studies, under half of the missing clones stem from an unresolved V gene, and the remainder is unexplained. The D gene and trimming were derived from the DNA, and the V and J assignments and clone size from that table. Present in this sample are over 65,000 clones, roughly 89% of which were seen just once. The top ten clonotypes cover about 0.1% of the sample.

What the time point label conveys for this sample: cells obtained before transplantation from donor or recipient. CD3+CD4+ and CD3+CD8+ populations were FACS-sorted from unstimulated pre-transplant donor and recipient cells taken from spleen or lymph nodes. What the work shows at the level of the full study, not this receptor alone: High GvH to HvG T cell clonal ratios were observed in the allografts of patients with donor T cell macrochimerism. Peak levels of circulating GvH clones were associated with declines in HvG clones early after transplant. GvH clones turned up in recipient bone marrow, with some appearing earlier in ileal mucosa or blood, a pattern consistent with an intestinal mucosal origin. Conclusions were limited by the relatively low number and heterogeneity of intestinal transplant patients.

The germline V end is reduced by 5 bases and the J end by 4 bases; junction bases left unmatched: 5. Taken from cysteine to phenylalanine, the CDR3 has 14 residues. The sequence is cut down to CDR3 DNA, 42 bases in frame from base 1. In the germline V gene, CDR1 corresponds to MDHEN and CDR2 to SYDVKM. Of note for this clone: The antigen it binds to is not known. No much larger clone is present one base from it, and per-base qualities are unavailable.

The receptor's source is a human donor who received an intestinal transplant. The specimen comprised unstimulated CD4+ T cells sorted from spleen or lymph node cells, sampled before intestinal transplant. The chain uses TRBV28 and TRBJ2-5; 9 junctional bases match TRBD1. The CDR3 is CASSDRQGGETQYF. The DNA is as follows: TGTGCCAGCAGTGACCGACAGGGGGGAGAGACCCAGTACTTC. Reference TRBV28 and TRBJ2-5 genes cover what lies past the CDR3, so the full variable domain is DVKVTQSSRYLVKRTGEKVFLECVQDMDHENMFWYRQDPGLGLRLIYFSYDVKMKEKGDIPEGYSVSREKKERFSLILESASTNQTSMYLCASSDRQGGETQYFGPGTRLLVL.